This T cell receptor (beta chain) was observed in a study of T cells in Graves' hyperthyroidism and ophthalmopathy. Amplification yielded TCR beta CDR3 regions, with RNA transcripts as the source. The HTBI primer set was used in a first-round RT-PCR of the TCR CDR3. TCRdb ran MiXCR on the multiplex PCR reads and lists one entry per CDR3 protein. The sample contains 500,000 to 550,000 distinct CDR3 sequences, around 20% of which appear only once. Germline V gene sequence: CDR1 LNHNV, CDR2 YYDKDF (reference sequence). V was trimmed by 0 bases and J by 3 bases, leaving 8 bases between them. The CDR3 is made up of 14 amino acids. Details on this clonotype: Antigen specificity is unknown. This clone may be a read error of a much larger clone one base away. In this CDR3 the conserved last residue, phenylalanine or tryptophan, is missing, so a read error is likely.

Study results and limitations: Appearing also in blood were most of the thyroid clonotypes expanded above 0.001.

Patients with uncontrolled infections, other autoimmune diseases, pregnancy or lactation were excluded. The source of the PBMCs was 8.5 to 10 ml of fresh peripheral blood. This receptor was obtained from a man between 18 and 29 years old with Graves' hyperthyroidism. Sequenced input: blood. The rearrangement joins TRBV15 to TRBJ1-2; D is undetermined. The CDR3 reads CATSREGMHYGYTV. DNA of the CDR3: TGTGCCACCAGCAGAGAAGGGATGCACTATGGCTACACCGTC.